This TCR beta chain was documented in a study of T cell repertoires in cytomegalovirus infection. Looking at the study overall: CMV epitopes used comprised recently identified HLA-C-restricted ones and well-studied HLA-B-restricted ones. Indications came from public TCR beta signatures; they pointed to CMV infection and to a matching HLA type.

With respect to this clonotype: Its antigen remains unidentified.

This CDR3 spans 14 amino acids. Germline V lookup: CDR1 SNHLY, CDR2 FYNNEI. Trimming pared 6 bases from V and 5 bases from J, leaving 11 bases between. TCRdb analysed the reads with MiXCR anew, one entry per CDR3 protein. The sample lists fewer than 1,000,000 distinct CDR3 sequences, 30% to 40% occurring once. Study-level findings and limits: It was HLA-C-restricted CMV-specific TCR beta clonotypes that dominated the response ex vivo.

The TCR sequence derives from a human donor in good health (CMV status not recorded). Some clones in this sample may be carry-over from other donors' samples. The specimen was cultured CD8+ T cells from PBMCs, collected from culture after CMV antigen stimulation. V and J are TRBV2 and TRBJ1-6, with a possible D match to TRBD1 (6 bases). The CDR3 nucleotides read TGTGCCAGCAGACCCGACAGGAATAATTCACCCCTCCACTTT. This codes for CASRPDRNNSPLHF.